The source of this T cell receptor (beta chain) is a study of T cells in Graves' hyperthyroidism and ophthalmopathy. Hyperthyroidism patients were newly diagnosed, had disease duration under 2 months, and were aged 18 to 65 years. Uncontrolled infection, other autoimmune disease, pregnancy or lactation excluded patients. Source material for PBMCs was less than 12 ml fresh peripheral blood. RNA transcripts provided the source from which TCR beta CDR3 regions were amplified. A first-round RT-PCR of the TCR CDR3 used the HTBI primer set. MiXCR, applied by TCRdb to the multiplex PCR reads, yields one record per CDR3 protein. The profile shows some 350,000 distinct CDR3 sequences, approximately 25% of them singletons. This clonotype was counted a few times. This CDR3 has 13 amino acids. The germline V and J ends were trimmed by 6 bases and 3 bases, with 10 bases remaining between them.

The clonotype was recovered from a man aged 50-60 years with Graves' hyperthyroidism. The V gene is TRBV12-3 or TRBV12-4, the J gene TRBJ2-3; no firm D call. Material: blood. This CDR3 reads CASSRSETDTQYF. Here the CDR3 DNA reads TGTGCCAGCAGCCGGTCGGAAACAGATACGCAGTATTTT.